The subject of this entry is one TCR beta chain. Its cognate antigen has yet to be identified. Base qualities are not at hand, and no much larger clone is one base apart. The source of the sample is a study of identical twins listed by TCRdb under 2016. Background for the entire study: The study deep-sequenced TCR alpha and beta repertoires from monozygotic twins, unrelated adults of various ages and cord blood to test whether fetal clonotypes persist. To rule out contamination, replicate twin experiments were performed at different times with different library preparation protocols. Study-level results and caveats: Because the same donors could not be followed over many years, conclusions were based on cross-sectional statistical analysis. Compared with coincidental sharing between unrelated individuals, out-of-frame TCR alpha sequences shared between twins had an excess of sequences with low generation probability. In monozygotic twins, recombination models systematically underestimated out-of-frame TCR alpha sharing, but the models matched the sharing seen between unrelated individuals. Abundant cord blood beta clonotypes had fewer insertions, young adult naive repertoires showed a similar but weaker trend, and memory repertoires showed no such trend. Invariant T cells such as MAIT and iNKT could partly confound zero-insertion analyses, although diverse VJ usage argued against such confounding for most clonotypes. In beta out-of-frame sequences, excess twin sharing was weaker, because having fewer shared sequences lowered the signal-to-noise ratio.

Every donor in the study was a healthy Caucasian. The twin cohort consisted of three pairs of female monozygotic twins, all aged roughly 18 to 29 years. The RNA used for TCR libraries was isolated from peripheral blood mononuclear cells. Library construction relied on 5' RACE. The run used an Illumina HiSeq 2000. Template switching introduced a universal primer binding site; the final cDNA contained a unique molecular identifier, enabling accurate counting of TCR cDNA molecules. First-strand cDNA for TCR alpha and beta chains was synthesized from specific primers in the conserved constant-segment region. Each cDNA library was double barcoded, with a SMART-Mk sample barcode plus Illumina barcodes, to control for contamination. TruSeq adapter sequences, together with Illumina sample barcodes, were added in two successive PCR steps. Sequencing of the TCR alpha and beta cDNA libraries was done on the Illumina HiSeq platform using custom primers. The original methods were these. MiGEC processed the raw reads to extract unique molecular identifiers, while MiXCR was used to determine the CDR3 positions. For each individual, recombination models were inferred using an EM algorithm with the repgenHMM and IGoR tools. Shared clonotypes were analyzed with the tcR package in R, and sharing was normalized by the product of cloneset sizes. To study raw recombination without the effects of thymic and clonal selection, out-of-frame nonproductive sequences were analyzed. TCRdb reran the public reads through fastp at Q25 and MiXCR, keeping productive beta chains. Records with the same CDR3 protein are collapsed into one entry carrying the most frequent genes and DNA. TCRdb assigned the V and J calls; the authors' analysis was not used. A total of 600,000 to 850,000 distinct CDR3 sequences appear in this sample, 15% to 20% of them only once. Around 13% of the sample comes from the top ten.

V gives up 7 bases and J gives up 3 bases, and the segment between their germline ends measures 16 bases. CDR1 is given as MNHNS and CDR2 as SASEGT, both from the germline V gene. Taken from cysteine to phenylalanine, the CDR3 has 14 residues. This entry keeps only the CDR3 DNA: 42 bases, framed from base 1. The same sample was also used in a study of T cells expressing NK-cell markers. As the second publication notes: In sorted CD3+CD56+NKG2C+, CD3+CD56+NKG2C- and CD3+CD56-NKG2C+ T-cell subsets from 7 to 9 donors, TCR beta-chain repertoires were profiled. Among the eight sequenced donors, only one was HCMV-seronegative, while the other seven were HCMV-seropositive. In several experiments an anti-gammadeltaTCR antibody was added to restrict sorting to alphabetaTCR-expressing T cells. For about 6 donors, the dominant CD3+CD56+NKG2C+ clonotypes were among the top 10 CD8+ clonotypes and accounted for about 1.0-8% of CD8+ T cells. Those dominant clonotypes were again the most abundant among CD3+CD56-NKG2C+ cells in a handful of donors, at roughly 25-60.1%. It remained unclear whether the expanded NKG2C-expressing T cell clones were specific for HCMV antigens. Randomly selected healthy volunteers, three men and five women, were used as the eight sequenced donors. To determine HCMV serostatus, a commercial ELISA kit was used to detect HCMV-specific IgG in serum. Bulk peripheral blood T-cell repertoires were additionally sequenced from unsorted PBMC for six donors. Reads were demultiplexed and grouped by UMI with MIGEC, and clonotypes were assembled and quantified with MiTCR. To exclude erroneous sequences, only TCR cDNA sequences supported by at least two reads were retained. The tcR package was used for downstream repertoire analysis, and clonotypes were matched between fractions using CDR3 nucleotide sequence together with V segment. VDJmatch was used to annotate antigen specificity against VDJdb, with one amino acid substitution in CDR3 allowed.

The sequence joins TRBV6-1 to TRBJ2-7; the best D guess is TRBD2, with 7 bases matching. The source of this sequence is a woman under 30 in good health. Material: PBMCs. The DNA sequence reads TGTGCCAGCATGCCCCGGGGGGCTCGCTACGAGCAGTACTTC. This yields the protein CASMPRGARYEQYF.